The rows below give T cell receptor beta chains drawn from one sample of a study of cytomegalovirus exposure and HLA in healthy donors. Only in-frame clones appear in the TCRdb table, and some are missing; sequencing was by immunoSEQ multiplex PCR. The sample holds roughly 160,000 clones; roughly 80% are singletons and the top ten take around 2.2%. Sequencing was done on a sample of PBMCs. These TCRs come from a man aged 50 to 59 in good health and CMV-seropositive. Each CDR3 is given with its conserved first and last residue. Fields, in order: clone size, D gene, V gene, J gene, CDR3 DNA, CDR3 protein. D genes are given only for firm matches. Rows may omit the clone size; those that give it use once, few, many or a size class.

-	TRBD2	TRBV19	TRBJ2-3	TGTGCCAGTAGTCCTCTCACCCCCCTAGCGGGGGACACAGATACGCAGTATTTT	CASSPLTPLAGDTDTQYF
-	TRBD1	TRBV15	TRBJ2-3	TGTGCCACAAAACAGGGGGCAACAGATACGCAGTATTTT	CATKQGATDTQYF
-	TRBD1	TRBV18	TRBJ1-1	TGTGCCAGCTCGATTGCGGGACAGAAAGAAGCTTTCTTT	CASSIAGQKEAFF
-	TRBD1	TRBV4-2	TRBJ1-6	TGTGCCAGCAGCCTCGGACAGGGGAGCTCCTATAATTCACCCCTCCACTTT	CASSLGQGSSYNSPLHF
-	-	TRBV7-9	TRBJ1-2	TGTGCCAGCAGCGCCCCCACAGGGCTGGCTAACTATGGCTACACCTTC	CASSAPTGLANYGYTF
-	-	TRBV5-1	TRBJ2-5	TGCGCCAGCAGCTTGGTAGTTGGGGGGACGGAGACCCAGTACTTC	CASSLVVGGTETQYF
-	-	TRBV5-1	TRBJ2-5	TGCGCCAGCAGCAGGGATCGACGGGGAAGCCAAGAGACCCAGTACTTC	CASSRDRRGSQETQYF
-	-	TRBV4-1	TRBJ2-2	TGCGCCAGCAGCCAGACTATAGCGAGCACCGGGGAGCTGTTTTTT	CASSQTIASTGELFF
few	TRBD2	TRBV19	TRBJ2-3	TGTGCCAGTAGTGTCGGGACTACCCGCGGCACAGATACGCAGTATTTT	CASSVGTTRGTDTQYF
-	TRBD1	TRBV5-4	TRBJ2-7	TGTGCCAGCAGCTTGGAGCCGGGACAGGGGTTTTACGAGCAGTACTTC	CASSLEPGQGFYEQYF
-	-	TRBV9	TRBJ2-1	TGTGCCAGCAGCCCCTCCTTCGGCAGGTTCTCCTACAATGAGCAGTTCTTC	CASSPSFGRFSYNEQFF
-	-	TRBV7-9	TRBJ1-6	TGTGCCAGCAGCTTAGCGCATGGAGGGGATTACCTCCACTTT	CASSLAHGGDYLHF
-	-	TRBV19	TRBJ2-2	TGTGCCAGTACCCCTCGAGTCGGGGAGCTGTTTTTT	CASTPRVGELFF
-	TRBD1	TRBV9	TRBJ1-5	TGTGCCAGCAGCGCCCGGACAGGGTGGAATCAGCCCCAGCATTTT	CASSARTGWNQPQHF
-	-	TRBV27	TRBJ1-5	TGTGCCAGCAGTAACTCGAATGGCAATCAGCCCCAGCATTTT	CASSNSNGNQPQHF
once	-	TRBV4-3	TRBJ2-4	TGCGCCAGCAGCCAAGATATCGGGGTAGCCAAAAACATTCAGTACTTC	CASSQDIGVAKNIQYF
once	TRBD1	TRBV5-1	TRBJ2-5	TGCGCCAGCAGCTTGGGACAGGGGGGCGAGACCCAGTACTTC	CASSLGQGGETQYF
-	-	TRBV5-6	TRBJ2-7	TGTGCCAGCAGCCCATTGTACTCTTCCTACGAGCAGTACTTC	CASSPLYSSYEQYF
-	-	TRBV28	TRBJ1-3	TGTGCCAGCAGTTTATACGGGGGCTCTGGAAACACCATATATTTT	CASSLYGGSGNTIYF
-	-	TRBV7-9	TRBJ2-7	TGTGCCAGCAGCTTAGAACTAAACTTTCTCGAGCAGTACTTC	CASSLELNFLEQYF
-	-	TRBV5-1	TRBJ1-1	TGCGCCAGCAGCTTGCTTTCCGGAGTGAACACTGAAGCTTTCTTT	CASSLLSGVNTEAFF
few	-	TRBV7-2	TRBJ1-3	TGTGCCAGCAGCTTACAGATCTCTGGAAACACCATATATTTT	CASSLQISGNTIYF
-	TRBD1	TRBV7-9	TRBJ2-7	TGTGCCAGCACCAAACAGGGGGCATCCTACGAGCACTACTTC	CASTKQGASYEHYF
-	-	TRBV5-4	TRBJ1-1	TGTGCCAGCAGCTTCAGACATACGAACACTGAAGCTTTCTTT	CASSFRHTNTEAFF
-	TRBD2	TRBV5-5	TRBJ2-3	TGTGCCAGCAGCCCCGGGACTAGTTCAGATACGCAGTATTTT	CASSPGTSSDTQYF
few	-	TRBV29-1	TRBJ2-5	TGCAGCGTTGAGCAGTCCCCCAGGGAGACCCAGTACTTC	CSVEQSPRETQYF
once	TRBD1	TRBV2	TRBJ1-1	TGTGCCAGCAGTGAAGCGCTAGCTACCTTTACAGGGGAGAGCACTGAAGCTTTCTTT	CASSEALATFTGESTEAFF
-	-	TRBV2	TRBJ2-1	TGTGCCAGCAGTGAAGGGTCGGGGCGGGGCAACAATGAGCAGTTCTTC	CASSEGSGRGNNEQFF
-	TRBD2	TRBV12-5	TRBJ2-2	TGTGCTAGTGGTTTGAGCCGGGGGACTAGGGGTAACACCGGGGAGCTGTTTTTT	CASGLSRGTRGNTGELFF
few	-	TRBV5-5	TRBJ2-1	TGTGCCAGCAGCTTGGAAGGCAGGGCTTTTGAGCAGTTCTTC	CASSLEGRAFEQFF
-	TRBD1	TRBV27	TRBJ1-6	TGTGCCAGCAGCTTAAGACAGGGTGGTTTGAACAATAATTCACCCCTCCACTTT	CASSLRQGGLNNNSPLHF
-	-	TRBV6-5	TRBJ1-3	TGTGCCAGCAGTTACTCGGCTGCTGTCTCTGGAAACACCATATATTTT	CASSYSAAVSGNTIYF
-	-	TRBV18	TRBJ1-1	TGTGCCAGCTCACCATACGGGGACACTGAAGCTTTCTTT	CASSPYGDTEAFF
-	-	TRBV18	TRBJ2-5	TGTGCCAGCTCACCAGGGGCAGGGGAGACCCAGTACTTC	CASSPGAGETQYF
few	-	TRBV4-3	TRBJ1-3	TGCGCCAGCAGCCAAAGCGGGCACTCTGGAAACACCATATATTTT	CASSQSGHSGNTIYF
-	TRBD1	TRBV4-3	TRBJ2-7	TGCGCCAGCAGTCAAATTCCGGGACAGTACTACGAGCAGTACTTC	CASSQIPGQYYEQYF
-	TRBD1	TRBV14	TRBJ2-7	TGTGCCAGTCGACAGGGGGTTGGCGAGCAGTACTTC	CASRQGVGEQYF